This T cell receptor beta chain was retrieved from a study of shared clonotypes between healthy human individuals. Overall study context: Researchers assigned three CD4 naive, three CD4 memory, two CD8 naive and one CD8 memory plate to each donor.

Details on this clone: What it binds is not known.

Profiled with immunoSEQ multiplex PCR; TCRdb holds only in-frame clones, not every one. The sample has roughly 2.5 million clones, about 92% seen once. Overall study findings and caveats: Non-shared clonotypes displayed generation probabilities falling below those of clonotypes present in all four donors. Specimens sampled were limited to blood, with tissue repertoires likely differing. Among the subsets, naive ones generally showed larger estimated richness than memory ones.

The sequence derives from a man younger than 35 in good health. Sequencing was carried out using naive CD4+ T cells sorted from blood. The subset here: CD45RA+ positively selected.

CDR3 sequence reads: CASSLRPLELETQYF. The CDR3 DNA reads as TGCGCCAGCAGCTTGCGGCCGTTGGAGTTGGAGACCCAGTACTTC. The V call is TRBV5-1, the J call TRBJ2-5; D unclear. Germline V lookup: CDR1 SGHRS, CDR2 YFSETQ. The V end was cut by 1 base, the J end by 5 bases, with 15 bases between. The CDR3 is made up of 15 amino acids. The full variable domain, in which reference TRBV5-1 and TRBJ2-5 provide the parts outside the CDR3, is KAGVTQTPRYLIKTRGQQVTLSCSPISGHRSVSWYQQTPGQGLQFLFEYFSETQRNKGNFPGRFSGRQFSNSRSEMNVSTLELGDSALYLCASSLRPLELETQYFGPGTRLLVL.